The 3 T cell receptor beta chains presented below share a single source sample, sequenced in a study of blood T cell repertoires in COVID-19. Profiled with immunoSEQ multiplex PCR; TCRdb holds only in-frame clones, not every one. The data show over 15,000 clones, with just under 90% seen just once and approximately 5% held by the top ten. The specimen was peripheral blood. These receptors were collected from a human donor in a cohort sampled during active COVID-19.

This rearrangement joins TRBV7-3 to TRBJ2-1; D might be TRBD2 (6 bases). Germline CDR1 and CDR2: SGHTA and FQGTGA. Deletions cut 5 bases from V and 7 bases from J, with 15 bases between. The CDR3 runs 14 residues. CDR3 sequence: CASSPGGSSNEQFF. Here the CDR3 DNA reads TGTGCCAGCAGCCCCGGGGGTAGCTCAAATGAGCAGTTCTTC.

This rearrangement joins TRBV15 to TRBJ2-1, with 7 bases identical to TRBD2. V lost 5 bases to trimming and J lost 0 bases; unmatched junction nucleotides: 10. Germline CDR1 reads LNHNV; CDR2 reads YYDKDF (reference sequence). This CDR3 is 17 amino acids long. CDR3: CATSSYSSGLSYNEQFF. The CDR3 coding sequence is TGTGCCACCAGCTCTTACTCTAGCGGACTCTCCTACAATGAGCAGTTCTTC.

CDR3: CASSLGDTYNEQFF. As DNA, the CDR3 is TGCGCCAGCAGCTTGGGGGACACTTACAATGAGCAGTTCTTC. J is TRBJ2-1 and V is TRBV5-1; D is perhaps TRBD1 (6 bases). CDR1 SGHRS and CDR2 YFSETQ come from the germline V gene. This CDR3 is built from 14 residues. Trimming left V 0 bases short and J 4 bases short, with 8 bases between.